These 17 T cell receptor beta chains were sequenced from one sample in a study of blood T cell repertoires in COVID-19. TCRdb's copy holds only in-frame clones and misses some; the assay was immunoSEQ multiplex PCR. This table holds around 270,000 clones, roughly 89% found once. The specimen was peripheral blood. Every receptor here comes from a woman aged 40 to 50 who had recovered from COVID-19.

This chain connects TRBV28 to TRBJ1-1; D remains unclear. The CDR3 is 12 residues long. Germline V CDR1 and CDR2: MDHEN, SYDVKM. Deletions cut 5 bases from V and 8 bases from J, with 12 bases between. For the CDR3, the DNA is TGTGCCAGCAGTCATGACCTAGCGGAAGCTTTCTTT. Translating gives CASSHDLAEAFF.

This chain connects TRBV7-9 to TRBJ2-2, with D possibly TRBD2 on 5 matching bases. This CDR3 contains 19 residues. Germline CDR1 SEHNR, CDR2 FQNEAQ (reference sequence). Trimming pared 4 bases from V and 4 bases from J, leaving 25 bases between. The CDR3 protein is CASSSADKRNPLVTGELFF. DNA for the CDR3: TGTGCCAGCAGCTCCGCTGACAAGCGGAATCCCCTGGTCACCGGGGAGCTGTTTTTT.

This clone was counted a single time. The chain carries TRBV12-3 or TRBV12-4 and TRBJ1-1; no firm D call. This CDR3 spans 11 amino acids. The V end was cut by 3 bases, the J end by 6 bases, with 5 bases between. The CDR3 bases are TGTGCCAGCAGTTTCAGTTCTGAAGCTTTCTTT. Protein sequence: CASSFSSEAFF.

The V call is TRBV11-3, the J call TRBJ2-1; the match to TRBD1 covers 11 bases. After removal of 3 bases from V and 9 bases from J, the junction contained 7 bases not matched to a gene. CDR3 length: 15 amino acids. CDR1 is SGHNT and CDR2 is YENEEA in the germline V gene. The CDR3 DNA is TGTGCCAGCAGCTTCACCGGGACAGGGGGGACTGAGCAGTTCTTC. It codes for CASSFTGTGGTEQFF.

The rearrangement uses TRBV7-3 and TRBJ2-3; 11 bases agree with TRBD2. This CDR3 has 17 amino acids. V gave up 0 bases and J gave up 5 bases; unmatched junction bases: 7. Germline loops: CDR1 SGHTA, CDR2 FQGTGA. The CDR3 DNA follows: TGTGCCAGCAGCTTAACACCTAGCGGGGGGTCGGGAGATACGCAGTATTTT. This codes for CASSLTPSGGSGDTQYF.

V and J are TRBV3-1 (or the pseudogene TRBV3-2) and TRBJ1-1; 8 nucleotides match TRBD1. The CDR3 is made up of 14 amino acids. From germline, CDR1 is LGHDT and CDR2 YNNKEL (reference sequence). With 4 bases clipped from V and 0 bases from J, the junction kept 1 base outside the gene matches. This CDR3 reads CASSRQGMNTEAFF. The CDR3, as DNA: TGTGCCAGCAGCCGACAGGGGATGAACACTGAAGCTTTCTTT.

J is TRBJ2-4 and V is TRBV20-1, with unresolved D. This CDR3 region has 10 residues. Germline CDR1 is DFQATT and CDR2 is SNEGSKA (reference sequence). V dropped 6 bases and J dropped 7 bases, with 7 bases sitting between them. DNA of the CDR3: TGCAGTGCGTGGCTTAACATTCAGTACTTC. Its translation is CSAWLNIQYF.

This chain links TRBV11-2 with TRBJ1-1; 7 nucleotides match TRBD1. In germline, CDR1 is SGHAT, CDR2 FQNNGV. The CDR3 contains 13 residues. Trimming at V came to 2 bases and at J to 7 bases, leaving 4 bases not matched to a gene. The chain's CDR3 is CASSLSSGGEAFF. For the CDR3, the DNA is TGTGCCAGCAGCTTATCCTCAGGGGGTGAAGCTTTCTTT.

The chain has TRBV3-1 (or the pseudogene TRBV3-2) and TRBJ2-1; 11 nucleotides match TRBD1. V gave up 1 base and J gave up 7 bases; unmatched junction bases: 6. CDR1 LGHDT and CDR2 YNNKEL come from the germline V gene (reference sequence). The CDR3 is 16 residues long. The CDR3 here is CASSQAGGTGGNEQFF. Here the CDR3 DNA reads TGTGCCAGCAGCCAAGCGGGGGGGACAGGGGGTAATGAGCAGTTCTTC.

The chain is built from TRBV3-1 (or the pseudogene TRBV3-2) and TRBJ1-1, with TRBD1 matching over 7 bases. The CDR3 spans 14 residues. Germline V gives CDR1 LGHDT, CDR2 YNNKEL (reference sequence). V shed 3 bases and J 7 bases; nucleotides not matched to a gene: 8. The CDR3 DNA reads TGTGCCAGCAGCCAGGAGGGGGCACGGGGTGAAGCTTTCTTT. Residues: CASSQEGARGEAFF.

The chain joins TRBV28 to TRBJ2-6, with TRBD1 as a possible D gene (6 bases). Germline CDR1 reads MDHEN; CDR2 reads SYDVKM. This CDR3 has 19 amino acids. The ends were cut back, 1 base at V and 3 bases at J, with 19 bases in the middle. The CDR3 DNA reads TGTGCCAGCAGTTTATTTGTAAGGGCCAGGGGAAGTGGGGCCAACGTCCTGACTTTC. Residues: CASSLFVRARGSGANVLTF.

This chain links TRBV28 with TRBJ2-7; 9 positions agree with TRBD2. The trim removed 3 bases at V and 3 bases at J, leaving 6 bases unmatched. Germline CDR1 MDHEN, CDR2 SYDVKM. The CDR3 has 15 residues. In nucleotides, the CDR3 is TGTGCCAGCAGTTTGAGTAGCGGGGGAAACTACGAGCAGTACTTC. Translated: CASSLSSGGNYEQYF.

The chain recombines TRBV5-1 with TRBJ1-4; possibly TRBD1 for D (6 bases). The germline V gene has CDR1 SGHRS and CDR2 YFSETQ. The CDR3 runs to 16 residues. The V end was cut by 0 bases, the J end by 4 bases, with 13 bases between. The CDR3: CASSLVPAGVNEKLFF. In DNA form, the CDR3 reads TGCGCCAGCAGCTTGGTCCCCGCAGGGGTTAATGAAAAACTGTTTTTT.

The chain couples TRBV6-5 to TRBJ2-2; D might be TRBD2 (5 bases). V gave up 0 bases and J gave up 7 bases, with 12 bases separating them. The CDR3 is 15 residues long. The germline gives CDR1 MNHEY, CDR2 SVGAGI. CDR3 sequence (DNA): TGTGCCAGCAGTTACTCTCCGGGCCGGGGCGGGGAGCTGTTTTTT. This codes for CASSYSPGRGGELFF.

The chain is built from TRBV11-2 and TRBJ2-1; TRBD1 matches at 9 bases. Looked up from germline, CDR1 is SGHAT and CDR2 is FQNNGV. Trimming cost V 5 bases and J 4 bases; bases outside gene matches: 9. The CDR3 sequence is 16 residues long. The CDR3 coding sequence is TGTGCCAGCAGCGCCCGGGCGGGGACAGGGTACAATGAGCAGTTCTTC. As protein: CASSARAGTGYNEQFF.

V gene TRBV24-1 combines with J gene TRBJ2-7; D may be TRBD1 (6 bases). The germline V and J ends were trimmed by 0 bases and 6 bases, with 8 bases remaining between them. In germline, CDR1 is KGHDR, CDR2 SFDVKD. The CDR3 spans 13 residues. This CDR3 reads CATSDLVGAEQYF. The CDR3 coding sequence is TGTGCCACCAGTGATTTGGTGGGGGCCGAGCAGTACTTC.

This rearrangement joins TRBV7-3 to TRBJ2-2; 9 positions agree with TRBD1. The CDR3 has 16 amino acids. Germline V CDR1 and CDR2: SGHTA, FQGTGA. After removal of 4 bases from V and 5 bases from J, the junction contained 8 bases not matched to a gene. CDR3 residues: CASSSRGQGWTGELFF. The CDR3 coding sequence is TGTGCCAGCAGCTCAAGAGGACAGGGGTGGACCGGGGAGCTGTTTTTT.